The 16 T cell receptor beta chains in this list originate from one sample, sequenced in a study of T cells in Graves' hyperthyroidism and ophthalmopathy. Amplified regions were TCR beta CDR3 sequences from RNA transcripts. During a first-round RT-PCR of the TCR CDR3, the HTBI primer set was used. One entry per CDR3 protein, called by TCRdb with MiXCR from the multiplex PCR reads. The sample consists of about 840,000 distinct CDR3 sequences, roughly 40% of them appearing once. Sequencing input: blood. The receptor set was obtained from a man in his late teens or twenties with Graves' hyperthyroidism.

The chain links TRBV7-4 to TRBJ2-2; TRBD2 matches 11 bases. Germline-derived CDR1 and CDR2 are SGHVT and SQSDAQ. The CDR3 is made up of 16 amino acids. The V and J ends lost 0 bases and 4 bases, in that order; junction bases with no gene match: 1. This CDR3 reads CASSLAGLAGTGELFF. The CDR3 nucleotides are TGTGCCAGCAGCTTAGCAGGACTAGCGGGCACCGGGGAGCTGTTTTTT.

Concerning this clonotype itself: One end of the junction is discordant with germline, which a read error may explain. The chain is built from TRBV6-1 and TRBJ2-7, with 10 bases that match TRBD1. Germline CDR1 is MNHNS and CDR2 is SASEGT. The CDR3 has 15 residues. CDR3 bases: TGTGCCAGCAGAGGTTCGGGACAGGGGATCTACGAGCAGCACTTC. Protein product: CASRGSGQGIYEQHF.

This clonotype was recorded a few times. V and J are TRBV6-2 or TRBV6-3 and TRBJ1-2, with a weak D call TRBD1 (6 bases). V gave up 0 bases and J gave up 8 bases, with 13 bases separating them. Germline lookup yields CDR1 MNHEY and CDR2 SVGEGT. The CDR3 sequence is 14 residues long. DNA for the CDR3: TGTGCCAGCAGTTACTCGCGGGCAGGGGAGGGCTACACCTTC. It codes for CASSYSRAGEGYTF.

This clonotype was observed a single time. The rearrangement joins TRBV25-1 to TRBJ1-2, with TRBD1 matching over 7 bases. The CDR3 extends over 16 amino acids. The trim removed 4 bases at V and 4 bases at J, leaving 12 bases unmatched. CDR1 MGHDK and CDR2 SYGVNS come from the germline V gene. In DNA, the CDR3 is TGTGCCAGCAGTGCCGGAGGACAGGAGAATAGCTATGGCTACACCTTC. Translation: CASSAGGQENSYGYTF.

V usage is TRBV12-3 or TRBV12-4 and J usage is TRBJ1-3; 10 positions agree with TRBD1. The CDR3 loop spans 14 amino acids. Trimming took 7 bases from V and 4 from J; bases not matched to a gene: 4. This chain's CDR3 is CASNDRGLGNTIYF. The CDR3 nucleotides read TGTGCCAGCAACGACAGGGGGCTGGGAAACACCATATATTTT.

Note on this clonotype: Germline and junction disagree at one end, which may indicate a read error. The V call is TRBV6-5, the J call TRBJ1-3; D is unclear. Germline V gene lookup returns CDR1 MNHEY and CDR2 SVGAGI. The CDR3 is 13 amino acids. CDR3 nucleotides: TGTGCCAGCACCGGTGACGCTGGAAACGCCATATATTTT. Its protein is CASTGDAGNAIYF.

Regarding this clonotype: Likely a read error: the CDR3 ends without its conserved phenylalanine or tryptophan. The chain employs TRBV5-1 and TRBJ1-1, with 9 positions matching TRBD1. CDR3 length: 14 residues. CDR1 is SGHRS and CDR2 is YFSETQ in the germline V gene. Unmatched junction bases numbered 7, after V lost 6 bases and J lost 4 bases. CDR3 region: CASILGQGSTEAFS. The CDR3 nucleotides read TGCGCCAGCATCCTGGGACAGGGTTCCACTGAAGCTTTCTCT.

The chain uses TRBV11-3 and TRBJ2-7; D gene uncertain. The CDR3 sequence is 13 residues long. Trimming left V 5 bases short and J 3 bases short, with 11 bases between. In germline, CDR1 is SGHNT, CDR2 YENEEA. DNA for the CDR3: TGTGCCAGCAGCCCCTTAGAGAGCTACGAGCAGTACTTC. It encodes CASSPLESYEQYF. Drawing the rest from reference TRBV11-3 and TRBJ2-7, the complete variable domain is EAGVVQSPRYKIIEKKQPVAFWCNPISGHNTLYWYLQNLGQGPELLIRYENEEAVDDSQLPKDRFSAERLKGVDSTLKIQPAELGDSAVYLCASSPLESYEQYFGPGTRLTVT.

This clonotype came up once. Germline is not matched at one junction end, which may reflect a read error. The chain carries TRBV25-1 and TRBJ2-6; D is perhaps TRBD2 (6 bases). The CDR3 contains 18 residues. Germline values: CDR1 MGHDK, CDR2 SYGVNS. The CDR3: CASSPTGQDYSGANVLTF. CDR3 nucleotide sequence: TGCGCCAGCAGCCCCACGGGGCAGGACTACTCTGGGGCCAACGTCCTGACTTTC.

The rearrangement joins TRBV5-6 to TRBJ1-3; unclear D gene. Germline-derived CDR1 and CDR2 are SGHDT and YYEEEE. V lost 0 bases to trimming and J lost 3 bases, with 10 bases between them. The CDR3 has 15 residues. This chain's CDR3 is CASSLGLRNGNTIYF. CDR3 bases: TGTGCCAGCAGCTTGGGATTGAGAAATGGAAACACCATATATTTT.

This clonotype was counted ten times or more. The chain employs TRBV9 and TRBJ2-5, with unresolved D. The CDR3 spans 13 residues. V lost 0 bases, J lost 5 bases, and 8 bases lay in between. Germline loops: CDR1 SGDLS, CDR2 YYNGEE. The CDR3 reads CASSVVLGETQYF. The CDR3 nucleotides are TGTGCCAGCAGCGTAGTCCTGGGGGAGACCCAGTACTTC.

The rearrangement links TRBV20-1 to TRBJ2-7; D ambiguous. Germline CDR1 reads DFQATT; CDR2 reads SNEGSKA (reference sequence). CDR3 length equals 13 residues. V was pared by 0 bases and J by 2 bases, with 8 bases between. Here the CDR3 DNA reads TGCAGTGCTAGAGATTGGCGGACCTACGAGCAGTACTTC. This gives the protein CSARDWRTYEQYF.

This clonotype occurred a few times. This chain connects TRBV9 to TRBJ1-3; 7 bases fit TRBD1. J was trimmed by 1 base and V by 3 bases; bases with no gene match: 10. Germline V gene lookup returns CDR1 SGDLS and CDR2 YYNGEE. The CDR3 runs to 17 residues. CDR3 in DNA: TGTGCCAGCAGCGCCCCGGACAGGACATATTCTGGAAACACCATATATTTT. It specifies CASSAPDRTYSGNTIYF.

The CDR3 nucleotides are TGTGCCAGCAGACCCCGGACAGGGCTCAACGAGCAGTACTTC. Its protein is CASRPRTGLNEQYF. This rearrangement joins TRBV11-2 to TRBJ2-7; 8 bases line up with TRBD1. The CDR3 is 14 amino acids. V gave up 6 bases and J gave up 5 bases; unmatched junction bases: 9. Germline assignment: CDR1 SGHAT and CDR2 FQNNGV.

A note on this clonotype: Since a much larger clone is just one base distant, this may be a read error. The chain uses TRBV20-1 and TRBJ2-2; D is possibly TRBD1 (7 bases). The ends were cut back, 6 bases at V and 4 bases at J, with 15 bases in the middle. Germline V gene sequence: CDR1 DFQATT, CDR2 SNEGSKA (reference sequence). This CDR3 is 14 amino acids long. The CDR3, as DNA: TGCAGTGCCGGGGGTAGGGGGCGCACCGGGGAGCTGTTTTTT. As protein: CSAGGRGRTGELFF.

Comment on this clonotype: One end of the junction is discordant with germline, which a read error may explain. CDR3 residues: CVSGMGQQETQYF. Here the CDR3 DNA reads TGTGTTAGTGGCATGGGACAGCAAGAGACCCAGTACTTC. The genes are TRBV12-5 and TRBJ2-5, with 7 bases that match TRBD1. Germline assignment: CDR1 LGHNT and CDR2 FRNRAP. CDR3 length: 13 amino acids.